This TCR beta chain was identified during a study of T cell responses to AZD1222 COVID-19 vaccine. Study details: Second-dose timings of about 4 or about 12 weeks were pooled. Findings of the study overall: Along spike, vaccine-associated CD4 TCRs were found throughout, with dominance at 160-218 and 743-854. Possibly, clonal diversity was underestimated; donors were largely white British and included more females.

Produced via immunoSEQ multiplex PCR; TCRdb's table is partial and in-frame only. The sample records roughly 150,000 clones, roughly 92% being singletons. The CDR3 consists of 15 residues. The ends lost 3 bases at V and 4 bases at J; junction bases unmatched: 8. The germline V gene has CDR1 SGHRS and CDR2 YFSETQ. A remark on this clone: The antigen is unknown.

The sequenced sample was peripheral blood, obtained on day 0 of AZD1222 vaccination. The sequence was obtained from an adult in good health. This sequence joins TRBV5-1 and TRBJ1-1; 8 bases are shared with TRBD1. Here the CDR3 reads CASSWNRGMTTEAFF. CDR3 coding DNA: TGCGCCAGCAGCTGGAACAGGGGGATGACCACTGAAGCTTTCTTT.